This TCR beta chain derives from a study of shared clonotypes between healthy human individuals. In the naive CD8 group, cells lacked CD45RO and were positively selected for CCR7, so terminally differentiated effector memory CD45RA+ cells were left out. This table comes from immunoSEQ multiplex PCR, and its TCRdb copy is limited to in-frame clones, with some not included. The sample lists hundreds of thousands of clones, about 95% occurring once. Details on this clone: What it binds is not known.

Germline assignment: CDR1 LNHDA and CDR2 SQIVND (reference sequence). Deletions cut 6 bases from V and 1 base from J, with 18 bases between. The CDR3 runs 16 residues. Study-wide results and caveats: In a few donors, around 4.5% of naive CD4 clonotypes appeared in common.

The TCR originated in a woman aged 30 to 39 in good health. The J gene is TRBJ1-2, the V gene TRBV19; maybe TRBD1 (5 bases). The sequenced sample was naive CD8+ T cells sorted from blood. DNA for the CDR3: TGTGCCAGTAGCGAGGGGACGGGACTGATTAACTATGGCTACACCTTC. Protein product: CASSEGTGLINYGYTF.